This T cell receptor (beta chain) derives from a study of shared clonotypes between healthy human individuals. Assay runs were performed at deep level. On sorted subsets, replicate PCRs used about 180 ng DNA, or 27,000 or so T cell genomes. The table came from immunoSEQ multiplex PCR; TCRdb's copy has only in-frame clones and leaves some out. In the table there are around 940,000 clones, roughly 72% of which are singletons. Germline V CDR1 and CDR2: SGHRS, YFSETQ. Trimming pared 2 bases from V and 2 bases from J, leaving 12 bases between. The CDR3 length is 15 residues. Healthy HIV-negative adults with no recent acute infections or vaccinations were recruited as donors.

This TCR came from a man aged 18 to 29 in good health. The sequenced sample consisted of memory CD4+ T cells sorted from blood. Subset: CD45RA-negative fraction. The V call is TRBV5-1, the J call TRBJ2-3; D gene unclear. Here the CDR3 reads CASSFLGRITDTQYF. CDR3 sequence (DNA): TGCGCCAGCAGCTTTTTAGGACGAATCACAGATACGCAGTATTTT.